This T cell receptor (beta chain) was sequenced in a study of T cells after yellow fever vaccination. Whole-study context: Some fractions had low cell numbers, and these were prepared with SMART-Seq v4 Ultra Low Input.

Findings of the study overall: Clonotypes appearing in both CD4 and CD8 compartments existed, and their share was small. Most clones from primary vaccination were detected again post-booster (around 96% CD4, around 88% CD8).

V was clipped by 6 bases and J by 3 bases, with 9 bases between them. This CDR3 spans 12 amino acids. Template-switching 5'RACE yielded the TCR cDNA; a universal primer site and UMIs were added in the process. TCRdb re-called the 5' RACE reads through MiXCR, storing one row per CDR3 protein. This sample has about 260,000 distinct CDR3 sequences, with approximately 12% found just once. This clonotype appeared a few times. Its antigen remains unknown. The sequencing here drew on CD4+ T cells sorted from PBMCs, taken 45 days after the yellow fever booster vaccination. V and J are TRBV12-3 or TRBV12-4 and TRBJ2-7; D might be TRBD2 (5 bases). The TCR originated in a young man who received the YFV17D yellow fever vaccine. In nucleotides, the CDR3 is TGTGCCAGCAGACGGGAACTCTACGAGCAGTACTTC. It specifies CASRRELYEQYF.